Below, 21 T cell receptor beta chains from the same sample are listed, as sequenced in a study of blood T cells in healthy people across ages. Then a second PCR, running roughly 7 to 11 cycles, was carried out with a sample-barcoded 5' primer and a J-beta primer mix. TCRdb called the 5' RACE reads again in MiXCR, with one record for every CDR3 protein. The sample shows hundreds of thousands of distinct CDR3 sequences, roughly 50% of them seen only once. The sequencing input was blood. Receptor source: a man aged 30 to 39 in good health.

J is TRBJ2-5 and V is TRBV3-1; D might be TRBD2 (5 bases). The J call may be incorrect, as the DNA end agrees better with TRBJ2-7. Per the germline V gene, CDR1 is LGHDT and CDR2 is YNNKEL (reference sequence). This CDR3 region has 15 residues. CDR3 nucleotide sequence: TGTGCCAGCAGCCACCAACCAGAGGGAAGCCGCGAGCAGTACTTC. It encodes CASSHQPEGSREQYF.

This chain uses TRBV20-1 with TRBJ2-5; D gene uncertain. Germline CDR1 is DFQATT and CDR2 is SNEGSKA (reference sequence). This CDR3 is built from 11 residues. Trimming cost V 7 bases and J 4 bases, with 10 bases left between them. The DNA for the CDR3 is TGCAGTGTGGGTGGTCGAGAGACCCAGTACTTC. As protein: CSVGGRETQYF.

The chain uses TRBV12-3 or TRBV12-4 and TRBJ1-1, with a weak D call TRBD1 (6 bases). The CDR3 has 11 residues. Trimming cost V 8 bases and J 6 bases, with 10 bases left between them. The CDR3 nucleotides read TGTGCCAGCTGGGGGGCGGCTGAAGCTTTCTTT. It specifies CASWGAAEAFF.

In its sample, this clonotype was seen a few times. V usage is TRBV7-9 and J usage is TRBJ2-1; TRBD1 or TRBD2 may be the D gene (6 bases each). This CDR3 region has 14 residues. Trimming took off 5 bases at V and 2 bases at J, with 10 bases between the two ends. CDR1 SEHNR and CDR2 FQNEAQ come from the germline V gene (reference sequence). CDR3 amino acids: CASSAGGPYNEQFF. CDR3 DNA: TGTGCCAGCAGCGCCGGGGGCCCCTACAATGAGCAGTTCTTC.

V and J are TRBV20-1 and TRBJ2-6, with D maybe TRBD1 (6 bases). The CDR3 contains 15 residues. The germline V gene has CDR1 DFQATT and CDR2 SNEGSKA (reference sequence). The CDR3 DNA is TGCAGCGCCAGTTTGGGGGCCTCTGGGGCCAACGTCCTGACTTTC. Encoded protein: CSASLGASGANVLTF.

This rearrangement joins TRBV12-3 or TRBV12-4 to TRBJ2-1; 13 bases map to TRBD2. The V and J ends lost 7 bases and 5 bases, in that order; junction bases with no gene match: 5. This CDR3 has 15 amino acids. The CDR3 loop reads CASTLGLAGNNEQFF. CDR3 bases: TGTGCCAGCACCTTGGGACTAGCGGGAAACAATGAGCAGTTCTTC.

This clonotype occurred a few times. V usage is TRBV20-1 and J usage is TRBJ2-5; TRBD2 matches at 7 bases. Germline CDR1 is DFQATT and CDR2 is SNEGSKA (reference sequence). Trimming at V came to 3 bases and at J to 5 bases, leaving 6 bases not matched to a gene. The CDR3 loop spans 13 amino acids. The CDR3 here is CSARLSGKETQYF. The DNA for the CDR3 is TGCAGTGCTAGGCTAAGCGGGAAGGAGACCCAGTACTTC.

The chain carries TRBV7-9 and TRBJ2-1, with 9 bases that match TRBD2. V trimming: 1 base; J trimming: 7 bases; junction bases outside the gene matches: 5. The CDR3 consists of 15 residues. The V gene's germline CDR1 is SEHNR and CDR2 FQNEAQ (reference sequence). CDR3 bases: TGTGCCAGCAGCTTAGTGGGACTAGCTTTGAATGAGCAGTTCTTC. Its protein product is CASSLVGLALNEQFF.

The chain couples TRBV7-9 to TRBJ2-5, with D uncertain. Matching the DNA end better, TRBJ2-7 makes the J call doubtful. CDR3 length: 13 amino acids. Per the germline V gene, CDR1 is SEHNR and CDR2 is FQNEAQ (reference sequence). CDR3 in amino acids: CASSLEGIAEQYF. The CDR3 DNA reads TGTGCCAGCAGCTTAGAAGGGATAGCCGAGCAGTACTTC.

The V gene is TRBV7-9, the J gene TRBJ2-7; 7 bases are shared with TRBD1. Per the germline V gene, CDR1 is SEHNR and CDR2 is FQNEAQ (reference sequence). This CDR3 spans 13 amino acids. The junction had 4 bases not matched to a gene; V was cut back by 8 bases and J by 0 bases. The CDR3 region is CASEWDSSYEQYF. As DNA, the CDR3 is TGTGCCAGCGAATGGGACAGCTCCTACGAGCAGTACTTC.

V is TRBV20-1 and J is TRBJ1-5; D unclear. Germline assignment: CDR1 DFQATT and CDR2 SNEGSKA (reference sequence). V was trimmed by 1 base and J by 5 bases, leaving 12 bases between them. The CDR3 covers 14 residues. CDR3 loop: CSARGAEGYQPQHF. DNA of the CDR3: TGCAGTGCTAGAGGGGCTGAAGGGTATCAGCCCCAGCATTTT.

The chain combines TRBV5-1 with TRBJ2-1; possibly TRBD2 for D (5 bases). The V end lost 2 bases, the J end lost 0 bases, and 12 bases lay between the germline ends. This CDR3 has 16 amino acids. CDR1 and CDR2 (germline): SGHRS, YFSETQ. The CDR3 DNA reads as TGCGCCAGCAGCTTCTATAGGGAGACCTCCTACAATGAGCAGTTCTTC. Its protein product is CASSFYRETSYNEQFF.

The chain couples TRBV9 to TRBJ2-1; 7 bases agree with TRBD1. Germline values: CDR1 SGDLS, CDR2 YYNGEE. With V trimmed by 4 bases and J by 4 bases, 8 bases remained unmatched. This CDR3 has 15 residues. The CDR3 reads CASSSLGTAYNEQFF. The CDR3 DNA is TGTGCCAGCAGCTCCCTCGGGACAGCTTACAATGAGCAGTTCTTC.

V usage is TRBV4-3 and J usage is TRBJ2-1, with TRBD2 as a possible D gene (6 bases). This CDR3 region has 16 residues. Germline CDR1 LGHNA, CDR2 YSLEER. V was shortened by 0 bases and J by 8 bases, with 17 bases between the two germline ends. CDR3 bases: TGCGCCAGCAGCCAAGATCGGGGGACGGCGTGGTATGAGCAGTTCTTC. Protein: CASSQDRGTAWYEQFF.

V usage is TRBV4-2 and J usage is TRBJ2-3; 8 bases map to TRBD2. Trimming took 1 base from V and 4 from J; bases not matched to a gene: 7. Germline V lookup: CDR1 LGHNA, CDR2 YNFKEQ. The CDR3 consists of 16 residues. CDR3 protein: CASSQAHLAGPDTQYF. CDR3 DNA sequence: TGTGCCAGCAGCCAAGCGCATCTAGCGGGCCCAGATACGCAGTATTTT.

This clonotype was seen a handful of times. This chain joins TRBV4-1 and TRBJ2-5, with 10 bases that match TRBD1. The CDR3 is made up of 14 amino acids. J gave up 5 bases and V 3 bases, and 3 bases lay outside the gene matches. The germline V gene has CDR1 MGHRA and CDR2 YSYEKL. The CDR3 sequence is CASSQTGGLETQYF. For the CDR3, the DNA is TGCGCCAGCAGCCAGACAGGGGGCTTGGAGACCCAGTACTTC.

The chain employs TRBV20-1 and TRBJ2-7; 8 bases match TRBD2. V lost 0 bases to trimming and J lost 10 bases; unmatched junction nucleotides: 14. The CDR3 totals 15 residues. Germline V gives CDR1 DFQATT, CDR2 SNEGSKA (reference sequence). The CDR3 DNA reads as TGCAGTGCTAGAGATTGGCTAGCGGGTGTTTGGGACCAGTACTTC. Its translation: CSARDWLAGVWDQYF.

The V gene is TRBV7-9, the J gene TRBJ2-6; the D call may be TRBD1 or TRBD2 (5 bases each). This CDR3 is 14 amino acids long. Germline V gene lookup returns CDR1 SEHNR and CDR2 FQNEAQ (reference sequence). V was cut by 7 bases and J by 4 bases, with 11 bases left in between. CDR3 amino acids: CASTERGGANVLTF. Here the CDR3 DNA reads TGTGCCAGCACCGAGAGGGGCGGGGCCAACGTCCTGACTTTC. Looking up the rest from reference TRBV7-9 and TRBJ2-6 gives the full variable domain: DTGVSQNPRHKITKRGQNVTFRCDPISEHNRLYWYRQTLGQGPEFLTYFQNEAQLEKSRLLSDRFSAERPKGSFSTLEIQRTEQGDSAMYLCASTERGGANVLTFGAGSRLTVL.

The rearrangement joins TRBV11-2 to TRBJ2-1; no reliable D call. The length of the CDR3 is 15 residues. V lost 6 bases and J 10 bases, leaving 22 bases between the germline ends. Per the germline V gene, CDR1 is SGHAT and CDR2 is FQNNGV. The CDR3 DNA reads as TGTGCCAGCAGTTCCACGGTCTTTCCCTCCTACGAGCAGTTCTTC. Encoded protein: CASSSTVFPSYEQFF.

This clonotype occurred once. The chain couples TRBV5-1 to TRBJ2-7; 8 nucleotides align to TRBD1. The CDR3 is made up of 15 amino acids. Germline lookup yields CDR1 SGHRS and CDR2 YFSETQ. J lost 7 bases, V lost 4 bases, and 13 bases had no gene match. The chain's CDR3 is CASSPDPGTGREQYF. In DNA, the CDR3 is TGCGCCAGCAGCCCCGATCCTGGGACAGGCCGGGAGCAGTACTTC.

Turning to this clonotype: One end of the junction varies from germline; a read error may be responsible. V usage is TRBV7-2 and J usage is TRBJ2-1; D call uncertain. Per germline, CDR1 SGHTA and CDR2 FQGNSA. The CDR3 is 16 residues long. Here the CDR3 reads CASSITPGSSCNEQFF. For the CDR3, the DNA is TGTGCCAGCAGTATCACACCAGGTAGCTCCTGCAATGAGCAGTTCTTC.